The 21 T cell receptor beta chains given below trace back to one sample, sequenced in a study of radiation and T cells in renal cell carcinoma. TCRdb's copy holds only in-frame clones and misses some; the assay was immunoSEQ multiplex PCR. The sample carries over 60,000 clones, around 78% recorded once. Time point meaning: blood 2 weeks post-SBRT. Treatment reported: 15 Gy SBRT to primary tumor, nephrectomy 4 weeks later. The source material was blood, sampled from a patient whose treatment included radiotherapy and nephrectomy. Source of these receptors: a man aged 55 to 70 with renal cell carcinoma.

The chain employs TRBV4-3 and TRBJ1-1, with TRBD1 as a possible D gene (5 bases). The V end lost 6 bases, the J end lost 1 base, and 15 bases lay between the germline ends. The CDR3 runs to 15 residues. CDR1 LGHNA and CDR2 YSLEER come from the germline V gene. The DNA of the CDR3 is TGCGCCAGCAGGCTGTCAGGGTCTCCGAACACTGAAGCTTTCTTT. Protein sequence: CASRLSGSPNTEAFF.

The chain is built from TRBV6-5 and TRBJ2-7; possibly TRBD2 for D (6 bases). The CDR3 spans 16 residues. Trimming removed 0 bases at V and 3 bases at J, with 15 bases between. In germline, CDR1 is MNHEY, CDR2 SVGAGI. CDR3 in amino acids: CASSYSQAGKGYEQYF. The CDR3 DNA sequence: TGTGCCAGCAGTTACTCGCAGGCGGGGAAAGGCTACGAGCAGTACTTC.

This clone appeared a few times. The same CDR3 arises from other DNA sequences in this sample as well. The gene calls are TRBV7-2 and TRBJ2-1, with no clear D. Germline loops: CDR1 SGHTA, CDR2 FQGNSA. V was trimmed by 8 bases and J by 9 bases, leaving 11 bases between them. The CDR3 sequence is 11 residues long. CDR3 loop: CASSNLGEQFF. CDR3 nucleotides: TGTGCCAGCTCCAACCTTGGTGAGCAGTTCTTC.

The CDR3 DNA reads TGCGCCAGCAGTCGGCGGACCTTCTATGGCTACACCTTC. Its translation: CASSRRTFYGYTF. The gene calls are TRBV23-1 and TRBJ1-2; no clear D gene. TRBV23-1 is classed as an ORF, of uncertain function. V lost 4 bases and J lost 4, with 10 bases in between. This CDR3 region has 13 residues.

This chain links TRBV15 with TRBJ2-3; a weak D match, TRBD1 (5 bases). The CDR3 spans 16 residues. Germline CDR1 is LNHNV and CDR2 is YYDKDF (reference sequence). The ends were cut back, 3 bases at V and 2 bases at J, with 15 bases in the middle. The CDR3 bases are TGTGCCACCAGCAGCCCCAGGGTTTCCCTCACAGATACGCAGTATTTT. Its translation: CATSSPRVSLTDTQYF. Together with reference TRBV15 and TRBJ2-3, the CDR3 gives the full variable domain: DAMVIQNPRYQVTQFGKPVTLSCSQTLNHNVMYWYQQKSSQAPKLLFHYYDKDFNNEADTPDNFQSRRPNTSFCFLDIRSPGLGDTAMYLCATSSPRVSLTDTQYFGPGTRLTVL.

V is TRBV18 and J is TRBJ2-5; TRBD2 matches at 13 bases. The germline V gene has CDR1 KGHSH and CDR2 LQKENI. The junction had 0 bases not matched to a gene; V was cut back by 1 base and J by 4 bases. This CDR3 contains 15 residues. CDR3: CASSPRTSGGETQYF. In nucleotides, the CDR3 is TGTGCCAGCTCACCACGGACTAGCGGGGGAGAGACCCAGTACTTC.

This chain links TRBV30 with TRBJ1-1; no clear D gene. The germline V gene has CDR1 GTSNPN and CDR2 SVGIG (reference sequence). This CDR3 contains 13 residues. V lost 3 bases and J lost 0, with 8 bases in between. The CDR3 DNA follows: TGTGCCTGGAGAACCTCCCTGAACACTGAAGCTTTCTTT. As protein: CAWRTSLNTEAFF.

The genes are TRBV6-5 and TRBJ2-5; D is possibly TRBD1 (5 bases). The germline CDR1 and CDR2 sequences are MNHEY and SVGAGI. The CDR3 covers 15 residues. V was shortened by 2 bases and J by 7 bases, with 17 bases between the two germline ends. Here the CDR3 DNA reads TGTGCCAGCAGTTACGGGCAGGGCCCATCTGGGACCCAGTACTTC. It is translated as CASSYGQGPSGTQYF.

The chain uses TRBV19 and TRBJ2-1; 8 positions match TRBD2. The CDR3 loop spans 15 amino acids. J lost 4 bases, V lost 0 bases, and 2 bases had no gene match. Germline V gene sequence: CDR1 LNHDA, CDR2 SQIVND (reference sequence). This chain's CDR3 is CASSIERGAYNEQFF. The CDR3 nucleotides are TGTGCCAGTAGTATAGAGCGGGGGGCTTACAATGAGCAGTTCTTC. The whole variable domain, remainder taken from reference TRBV19 and TRBJ2-1, is DGGITQSPKYLFRKEGQNVTLSCEQNLNHDAMYWYRQDPGQGLRLIYYSQIVNDFQKGDIAEGYSVSREKKESFPLTVTSAQKNPTAFYLCASSIERGAYNEQFFGPGTRLTVL.

The genes are TRBV6-1 and TRBJ2-7; possible D gene TRBD2, 6 bases. V lost 6 bases to trimming and J lost 0 bases, with 15 bases between them. Germline loops: CDR1 MNHNS, CDR2 SASEGT. This CDR3 has 15 amino acids. The CDR3 DNA reads as TGTGCCAGCAGGCTAGGGACTGGGAGCTCCTACGAGCAGTACGTC. It is translated as CASRLGTGSSYEQYV.

In nucleotides, the CDR3 is TGTGCCAGCAGTTACCCCAGGGTAGGAAGCTACACTGAAGCTTTCTTT. It is translated as CASSYPRVGSYTEAFF. J is TRBJ1-1 and V is TRBV6-6, with a tentative D call TRBD1 (5 bases). The V end was cut by 2 bases, the J end by 3 bases, with 16 bases between. The CDR3 has 16 residues. Germline CDR1 MNHNY, CDR2 SVGAGI (reference sequence).

The chain couples TRBV27 to TRBJ2-2, with D unclear. V lost 2 bases, J lost 0 bases, and 10 bases lay in between. The germline V gene has CDR1 MNHEY and CDR2 SMNVEV (reference sequence). The CDR3 extends over 16 amino acids. CDR3 nucleotides: TGTGCCAGCAGTTTAAACTACCATGCGAACACCGGGGAGCTGTTTTTT. Amino acid sequence: CASSLNYHANTGELFF.

This chain joins TRBV6-1 and TRBJ1-2; 7 positions match TRBD1. V lost 7 bases, J lost 6 bases, and 14 bases stayed unmatched. Per germline, CDR1 MNHNS and CDR2 SASEGT. The CDR3 length is 15 residues. CDR3 in DNA: TGTGCCAGCACAAAAAGGGGCAGGGGGGCCAATGGCTACACCTTC. Its translation is CASTKRGRGANGYTF.

CDR3 residues: CASSSDGNEKLFF. The CDR3 DNA sequence: TGTGCCAGCAGTTCCGACGGGAATGAAAAACTGTTTTTT. The chain has TRBV7-9 and TRBJ1-4; D uncertain. CDR1 is SEHNR, CDR2 FQNEAQ, per germline (reference sequence). Between the trimmed V and J ends, which lost 6 bases and 5 bases, there was a span of 10 bases. CDR3 length equals 13 residues.

This chain uses TRBV19 with TRBJ2-2, with 10 bases matching TRBD1. The germline gives CDR1 LNHDA, CDR2 SQIVND (reference sequence). The CDR3 totals 19 residues. Trimming at V came to 3 bases and at J to 6 bases, leaving 16 bases not matched to a gene. The CDR3: CASSIGRPGQGSDSGELFF. The CDR3 coding sequence is TGTGCCAGTAGTATCGGACGACCGGGACAGGGGTCTGATTCCGGGGAGCTGTTTTTT.

This clone has just a few counts. The rearrangement joins TRBV2 to TRBJ2-7; possibly TRBD1 or TRBD2 for D (6 bases each). The V end was cut by 9 bases, the J end by 4 bases, with 10 bases between. The germline V gene has CDR1 SNHLY and CDR2 FYNNEI. CDR3 length: 11 residues. The CDR3 DNA reads as TGTGCCAGGAGGGGGGTATACGAGCAGTACGTC. As protein: CARRGVYEQYV.

This clone showed up just once. Here the CDR3 reads CASSIRLAGDEQFF. In nucleotides, the CDR3 is TGTGCCAGTAGTATACGACTAGCGGGAGATGAGCAGTTCTTC. The chain has TRBV19 and TRBJ2-1; TRBD2 matches at 12 bases. The CDR3 is made up of 14 amino acids. Germline CDR1 reads LNHDA; CDR2 reads SQIVND (reference sequence). The junction had 1 base not matched to a gene; V was cut back by 2 bases and J by 8 bases.

The chain couples TRBV11-2 to TRBJ1-2; D unclear. The germline V gene has CDR1 SGHAT and CDR2 FQNNGV. CDR3 length: 13 amino acids. V gave up 4 bases and J gave up 8 bases, with 14 bases separating them. The CDR3 is CASSSTTRLGYTF. The CDR3 nucleotides read TGTGCCAGCAGCTCAACCACCCGCCTGGGCTACACCTTC.

The chain uses TRBV18 and TRBJ2-1; D gene ambiguous. CDR1 is KGHSH, CDR2 LQKENI, per germline. This CDR3 spans 16 amino acids. V lost 3 bases and J 0 bases, leaving 12 bases between the germline ends. The CDR3 is CASSPRWTSSYNEQFF. The CDR3 bases are TGTGCCAGCTCACCTCGTTGGACCTCCTCCTACAATGAGCAGTTCTTC.

This rearrangement joins TRBV4-3 to TRBJ1-4; 7 bases line up with TRBD1. From germline, CDR1 is LGHNA and CDR2 YSLEER. J was trimmed by 3 bases and V by 0 bases; bases with no gene match: 7. The CDR3 extends over 17 amino acids. Written as DNA, the CDR3 is TGCGCCAGCAGCCAAGAGGAGGGAGGGGGCTCTAATGAAAAACTGTTTTTT. Translation gives CASSQEEGGGSNEKLFF.

The chain is built from TRBV13 and TRBJ1-2; D not certain. There are 13 residues in the CDR3. Trimming pared 2 bases from V and 9 bases from J, leaving 13 bases between. In germline, CDR1 is PRHDT, CDR2 FYEKMQ (reference sequence). The CDR3 nucleotides are TGTGCCAGCAGCTTACATGGGATGGAGCGCTACACCTTC. Translated: CASSLHGMERYTF.